These 23 T cell receptor beta chains came from one sample sequenced in a study of identical twins. TCRdb re-derived calls from the 5' RACE reads in MiXCR, one entry per CDR3 protein. The sample lists nearly 900,000 distinct CDR3 sequences, 9% to 15% seen once, with around 1.6% in the top ten. In addition, the sample was reused for a study of yellow fever vaccine responses in identical twins.

The sequencing sample was made of PBMCs. Receptors originate from a woman younger than 35 in good health.

This chain joins TRBV11-1 and TRBJ2-2; D possibly corresponds to TRBD2 (5 bases). CDR1 is SGHAT and CDR2 is FQDESV in the germline V gene (reference sequence). V shed 1 base and J shed 4 bases, with 22 bases lying between them. This CDR3 is built from 19 residues. The CDR3 loop is CASSLGILRTALGTGELFF. The CDR3 DNA sequence: TGTGCCAGCAGCTTAGGTATTTTAAGGACTGCGCTCGGCACCGGGGAGCTGTTTTTT.

In its sample, this clonotype was seen many times. The chain is built from TRBV7-9 and TRBJ2-1; D call uncertain. The CDR3 loop spans 12 amino acids. From germline, CDR1 is SEHNR and CDR2 FQNEAQ (reference sequence). Trimming stripped 4 bases from V and 5 bases from J, with 6 bases between. The CDR3 DNA sequence: TGTGCCAGCAGCTCTCTTGACAATGAGCAGTTCTTC. This translates into CASSSLDNEQFF. The full variable domain, completed using reference TRBV7-9 and TRBJ2-1, is DTGVSQNPRHKITKRGQNVTFRCDPISEHNRLYWYRQTLGQGPEFLTYFQNEAQLEKSRLLSDRFSAERPKGSFSTLEIQRTEQGDSAMYLCASSSLDNEQFFGPGTRLTVL.

The chain uses TRBV20-1 and TRBJ2-1; TRBD2 matches 12 bases. The CDR3 covers 15 residues. Germline V gene sequence: CDR1 DFQATT, CDR2 SNEGSKA (reference sequence). J was trimmed by 6 bases and V by 3 bases; bases with no gene match: 6. CDR3 DNA: TGCAGTGCTAGGACCACTAGCGGGGGGTTCAATGAGCAGTTCTTC. It translates to CSARTTSGGFNEQFF.

The CDR3 is CASRPWGGVIEQFF. DNA of the CDR3: TGTGCCAGCAGACCTTGGGGGGGGGTCATTGAGCAGTTCTTC. J is TRBJ2-1 and V is TRBV11-2; TRBD2 matches at 7 bases. Germline lookup yields CDR1 SGHAT and CDR2 FQNNGV. CDR3 size: 14 residues. J lost 9 bases, V lost 6 bases, and 11 bases had no gene match.

The CDR3 DNA reads as TGTGCCAGCAGCTTAGGGTCAGATAAGCAGTTCTTC. This sequence encodes CASSLGSDKQFF. The chain carries TRBV11-3 and TRBJ2-1; no definite D call. The CDR3 consists of 12 residues. Trimming stripped 1 base from V and 11 bases from J, with 9 bases between. Germline assignment: CDR1 SGHNT and CDR2 YENEEA.

This clonotype was seen a few times. The V and J genes are TRBV20-1 and TRBJ2-3; possible D gene TRBD2, 6 bases. CDR3 size: 16 residues. V was clipped by 5 bases and J by 0 bases, with 18 bases between them. Germline V CDR1 and CDR2: DFQATT, SNEGSKA (reference sequence). The CDR3 DNA follows: TGCAGTGCTCCCCCGGGACTCAGCTCTAGCACAGATACGCAGTATTTT. Amino acids: CSAPPGLSSSTDTQYF.

This clonotype was seen more than once but under ten times. The rearrangement uses TRBV6-5 and TRBJ2-1; possibly TRBD1 or TRBD2 for D (6 bases each). This CDR3 has 17 residues. Germline values: CDR1 MNHEY, CDR2 SVGAGI. V gave up 2 bases and J gave up 5 bases, with 19 bases separating them. CDR3 amino acids: CASSYPPGHRRDNEQFF. CDR3 DNA sequence: TGTGCCAGCAGTTACCCCCCGGGACACCGGAGGGACAATGAGCAGTTCTTC.

The chain employs TRBV2 and TRBJ2-2, with unresolved D. The V gene lost 9 bases and the J gene lost 0 bases, with 11 bases spanning the gap. Germline CDR1 reads SNHLY; CDR2 reads FYNNEI. This CDR3 has 14 amino acids. DNA of the CDR3: TGTGCCAGTGCGACCTTAGCGAACACCGGGGAGCTGTTTTTT. It codes for CASATLANTGELFF.

Ten or more counts support this clonotype. The genes are TRBV20-1 and TRBJ2-5, with D hard to call. CDR1 DFQATT and CDR2 SNEGSKA come from the germline V gene (reference sequence). The CDR3 totals 11 residues. V lost 1 base and J 5 bases, leaving 5 bases between the germline ends. The CDR3 DNA reads as TGCAGTGCTAGAGTCGCCGAGACCCAGTACTTC. This gives the protein CSARVAETQYF.

The chain links TRBV20-1 to TRBJ2-7, with 8 bases aligning to TRBD2. The CDR3 length is 15 residues. The V and J ends lost 4 bases and 1 base, in that order; junction bases with no gene match: 9. Germline values: CDR1 DFQATT, CDR2 SNEGSKA (reference sequence). The CDR3 protein is CSATKTGLVSYEQYV. CDR3 coding DNA: TGCAGTGCTACTAAGACGGGACTAGTTTCCTACGAGCAGTACGTC.

This clonotype was seen a few times. V gene TRBV10-1 combines with J gene TRBJ2-6; no definite D call. V lost 4 bases to trimming and J lost 1 base, with 8 bases between them. The germline CDR1 and CDR2 sequences are WNHNN and SYGVQD (reference sequence). There are 15 residues in the CDR3. CDR3 sequence (DNA): TGCGCCAGCAGTGGGACCGCGTCTGGGGCCAACGTCCTGACTTTC. Its translation: CASSGTASGANVLTF.

This clonotype showed up just a few times. The chain carries TRBV2 and TRBJ2-3, with TRBD2 matching 11 bases. V shed 5 bases and J 2 bases; nucleotides not matched to a gene: 12. Germline values: CDR1 SNHLY, CDR2 FYNNEI. There are 18 residues in the CDR3. The chain's CDR3 is CASSRTASSGGPTDTQYF. In DNA, the CDR3 is TGTGCCAGCAGTCGAACCGCCTCTAGCGGGGGGCCCACAGATACGCAGTATTTT.

The table lists this clonotype with a few counts. The chain employs TRBV12-5 and TRBJ2-1, with TRBD1 identical over 8 bases. The CDR3 contains 15 residues. CDR1 LGHNT and CDR2 FRNRAP come from the germline V gene. J lost 2 bases, V lost 7 bases, and 7 bases had no gene match. CDR3 in amino acids: CASAQDRDAYNEQFF. In DNA form, the CDR3 reads TGTGCTAGTGCCCAGGACAGGGACGCCTACAATGAGCAGTTCTTC. Supplemented by reference TRBV12-5 and TRBJ2-1, the full variable domain reads DARVTQTPRHKVTEMGQEVTMRCQPILGHNTVFWYRQTMMQGLELLAYFRNRAPLDDSGMPKDRFSAEMPDATLATLKIQPSEPRDSAVYFCASAQDRDAYNEQFFGPGTRLTVL.

This clonotype occurred a few times. J is TRBJ2-7 and V is TRBV3-1, with TRBD2 as a possible D gene (5 bases). Trimming removed 4 bases at V and 2 bases at J, with 15 bases between. Germline V gene sequence: CDR1 LGHDT, CDR2 YNNKEL (reference sequence). The CDR3 runs to 15 residues. The CDR3 region is CASSPLGERPYEQYF. In nucleotides, the CDR3 is TGTGCCAGCAGCCCTCTTGGTGAGCGGCCCTACGAGCAGTACTTC.

This clonotype showed up just a few times. The chain uses TRBV14 and TRBJ2-2; D unclear. CDR3 length: 15 amino acids. Germline V CDR1 and CDR2: SGHDN, FVKESK. Trimming stripped 1 base from V and 3 bases from J, with 9 bases between. Written as DNA, the CDR3 is TGTGCCAGCAGCCAAGGCGTAGTGTACACCGGGGAGCTGTTTTTT. Its protein is CASSQGVVYTGELFF.

This sequence joins TRBV7-8 and TRBJ1-6; D is perhaps TRBD1 (5 bases). Germline CDR1 reads SGHVS; CDR2 reads FQNEAQ. Trimming shortened V by 2 bases and J by 6 bases, and 11 bases separated the two germline ends. CDR3 length: 15 residues. CDR3 in DNA: TGTGCCAGCAGCTTAAATCGGACACCTAATTCACCCCTCCACTTT. Encoded protein: CASSLNRTPNSPLHF.

This clonotype was seen more than once but under ten times. The gene calls are TRBV7-8 and TRBJ2-7; TRBD1 matches 7 bases. Germline V gene sequence: CDR1 SGHVS, CDR2 FQNEAQ. This CDR3 contains 16 residues. The V segment lost 0 bases and the J segment 3 bases; nucleotides outside the gene matches: 8. Here the CDR3 DNA reads TGTGCCAGCAGCTTAGCGAATGACAGGGCCGGCTACGAGCAGTACGTC. Its translation: CASSLANDRAGYEQYV.

This clonotype was observed a handful of times. The chain employs TRBV5-1 and TRBJ1-6; D not certain. The germline CDR1 and CDR2 sequences are SGHRS and YFSETQ. This CDR3 region has 15 residues. Trimming left V 0 bases short and J 8 bases short, with 12 bases between. CDR3 bases: TGCGCCAGCAGCTTGGCCGGGGTTGCTTATTCACCCCTCCACTTT. Translating it yields CASSLAGVAYSPLHF. The complete variable domain, with remaining parts taken from reference TRBV5-1 and TRBJ1-6, reads KAGVTQTPRYLIKTRGQQVTLSCSPISGHRSVSWYQQTPGQGLQFLFEYFSETQRNKGNFPGRFSGRQFSNSRSEMNVSTLELGDSALYLCASSLAGVAYSPLHFGNGTRLTVT.

This chain links TRBV4-1 with TRBJ2-2; 10 bases fit TRBD2. This CDR3 has 16 amino acids. Looked up from germline, CDR1 is MGHRA and CDR2 is YSYEKL. The V segment lost 2 bases and the J segment 3 bases; nucleotides outside the gene matches: 3. In DNA, the CDR3 is TGCGCCAGCAGCCAATGGCTAGCGGGGGACACCGGGGAGCTGTTTTTT. This translates into CASSQWLAGDTGELFF.

This clonotype has only a few counts. The chain uses TRBV11-2 and TRBJ2-5; 14 bases map to TRBD2. This CDR3 contains 21 residues. The germline V gene has CDR1 SGHAT and CDR2 FQNNGV. With V trimmed by 3 bases and J by 1 base, 16 bases remained unmatched. The CDR3, as DNA: TGTGCCAGCAGCTTCTTCTCGTTGACTAGCGGGGGGGCCTGGGGCCAAGAGACCCAGTACTTC. Protein sequence: CASSFFSLTSGGAWGQETQYF.

The table lists this clonotype with many counts. The V gene is TRBV12-3 or TRBV12-4, the J gene TRBJ1-1; D uncertain. The CDR3 has 13 residues. V lost 7 bases, J lost 8 bases, and 17 bases lay in between. The CDR3 DNA reads as TGTGCCAGCACCACCAGACACGGTCGGGAAGCTTTCTTT. This translates into CASTTRHGREAFF.

V usage is TRBV6-5 and J usage is TRBJ1-3; possibly TRBD1 for D (5 bases). V was shortened by 2 bases and J by 2 bases, with 10 bases between the two germline ends. The CDR3 is made up of 15 amino acids. Germline lookup yields CDR1 MNHEY and CDR2 SVGAGI. The CDR3 DNA is TGTGCCAGCAGTTACCTGGGGGAAGCTGGAAACACCATATATTTT. Encoded protein: CASSYLGEAGNTIYF.

This chain joins TRBV12-3 or TRBV12-4 and TRBJ2-2, with 7 nucleotides matching TRBD1. The trim removed 7 bases at V and 6 bases at J, leaving 11 bases unmatched. The CDR3 is made up of 15 amino acids. CDR3 sequence: CASKGGRGASGELFF. The CDR3 bases are TGTGCCAGCAAAGGGGGCAGGGGAGCTTCCGGGGAGCTGTTTTTT.